What follows are 25 T cell receptor beta chains derived from one specimen sequenced in a study of CD4 T cells in relation to SARS-CoV-2 and coronaviruses. Antigen specificity for these receptors is unknown. CD4+ T cells from unexposed donors were obtained before the COVID-19 pandemic (2011-2018). The cells were cultured for about 10 days before CD4+ T cells were isolated. Sequenced by immunoSEQ multiplex PCR; TCRdb stores in-frame clones only, minus some. The table shows around 20,000 clones, with 66% occurring only once. The source material was CD4+ T cells from PBMCs, cultured in vitro. The source of these receptors is a human donor in good health.

This clone counts as large. This sequence joins TRBV7-9 and TRBJ1-2; D is undetermined. V lost 1 base and J 6 bases, leaving 6 bases between the germline ends. Germline CDR1 reads SEHNR; CDR2 reads FQNEAQ (reference sequence). CDR3 length: 12 residues. The CDR3 region is CASSLGGNGYTF. The CDR3 DNA is TGTGCCAGCAGCTTAGGAGGGAATGGCTACACCTTC.

This clone was recorded a few times. V gene TRBV6-5 combines with J gene TRBJ2-7; D unresolved. Trimming took 2 bases from V and 2 from J, leaving 13 bases between them. Germline V CDR1 and CDR2: MNHEY, SVGAGI. The CDR3 length is 15 residues. The CDR3 DNA is TGTGCCAGCAGTTACGATTCACCATCCACCTACGAGCAGTACTTC. This sequence encodes CASSYDSPSTYEQYF.

This clone was seen a handful of times. The chain couples TRBV6-6 to TRBJ2-7, with a possible D match to TRBD2 (7 bases). The V and J ends lost 2 bases and 1 base respectively, with 12 bases between them. Germline V CDR1 and CDR2: MNHNY, SVGAGI (reference sequence). This CDR3 comprises 15 residues. CDR3 in amino acids: CASSYGGDKSYEQYF. CDR3 DNA sequence: TGTGCCAGCAGTTACGGGGGGGACAAGTCCTACGAGCAGTACTTC.

The gene calls are TRBV4-1 and TRBJ1-1; D unclear. This CDR3 comprises 13 residues. Trimming took 4 bases from V and 6 from J, leaving 12 bases between them. Germline V gene lookup returns CDR1 MGHRA and CDR2 YSYEKL. The CDR3 sequence: CASSLGSGAEAFF. The CDR3, as DNA: TGCGCCAGCAGCCTCGGTTCCGGGGCTGAAGCTTTCTTT.

V usage is TRBV18 and J usage is TRBJ1-2; D call uncertain. CDR3 length equals 13 residues. Looked up from germline, CDR1 is KGHSH and CDR2 is LQKENI. The ends were cut back, 0 bases at V and 8 bases at J, with 10 bases in the middle. CDR3: CASSPPLTLGYTF. The CDR3 nucleotides are TGTGCCAGCTCACCACCTTTAACGCTGGGCTACACCTTC.

V usage is TRBV4-3 and J usage is TRBJ1-6, with unresolved D. Looked up from germline, CDR1 is LGHNA and CDR2 is YSLEER. Trimming pared 0 bases from V and 8 bases from J, leaving 11 bases between. The CDR3 consists of 15 residues. In nucleotides, the CDR3 is TGCGCCAGCAGCCAAGATCCGGGGAGGGATTCACCCCTCCACTTT. Translating it yields CASSQDPGRDSPLHF.

CDR3 sequence (DNA): TGTGCCAGTGGGACTTCCTACGAGCAGTACTTC. As protein: CASGTSYEQYF. The chain couples TRBV19 to TRBJ2-7; D possibly corresponds to TRBD2 (6 bases). Germline CDR1 is LNHDA and CDR2 is SQIVND (reference sequence). The CDR3 runs 11 residues. V was cut by 8 bases and J by 1 base, with 6 bases left in between. Complete variable domain (other parts from reference TRBV19 and TRBJ2-7): DGGITQSPKYLFRKEGQNVTLSCEQNLNHDAMYWYRQDPGQGLRLIYYSQIVNDFQKGDIAEGYSVSREKKESFPLTVTSAQKNPTAFYLCASGTSYEQYFGPGTRLTVT.

The sample holds a few counts of this clone. The chain is built from TRBV2 and TRBJ1-2; no reliable D call. Germline CDR1 reads SNHLY; CDR2 reads FYNNEI. CDR3 length equals 13 residues. The V and J ends lost 11 bases and 2 bases respectively, with 15 bases between them. The CDR3 bases are TGTGCCTGTCACCGGGATTTAAACTATGGCTACACCTTC. Translated: CACHRDLNYGYTF.

This clone was detected once. This sequence joins TRBV18 and TRBJ2-2, with TRBD1 as a possible D gene (6 bases). The CDR3 is made up of 15 amino acids. V dropped 3 bases and J dropped 0 bases, with 8 bases sitting between them. Germline assignment: CDR1 KGHSH and CDR2 LQKENI. For the CDR3, the DNA is TGTGCCAGCTCACCTCGGACAGCGAACACCGGGGAGCTGTTTTTT. Encoded protein: CASSPRTANTGELFF.

The chain joins TRBV25-1 to TRBJ2-3, with a possible D match to TRBD2 (6 bases). Per the germline V gene, CDR1 is MGHDK and CDR2 is SYGVNS. The CDR3 has 15 amino acids. Trimming removed 4 bases from V and 2 bases from J, with 13 bases in between. The CDR3 DNA follows: TGTGCCAGCAGTGGGGTTAGCGGATACACAGATACGCAGTATTTT. Its translation is CASSGVSGYTDTQYF. Full variable domain (remainder filled in from reference TRBV25-1 and TRBJ2-3): EADIYQTPRYLVIGTGKKITLECSQTMGHDKMYWYQQDPGMELHLIHYSYGVNSTEKGDLSSESTVSRIRTEHFPLTLESARPSHTSQYLCASSGVSGYTDTQYFGPGTRLTVL.

The chain is built from TRBV7-9 and TRBJ2-5; 11 nucleotides match TRBD1. The CDR3 has 14 residues. J lost 4 bases, V lost 5 bases, and 3 bases had no gene match. Germline CDR1 SEHNR, CDR2 FQNEAQ (reference sequence). The CDR3: CASSGDRGRETQYF. CDR3 bases: TGTGCCAGCAGCGGGGACAGGGGGAGAGAGACCCAGTACTTC.

The rearrangement joins TRBV3-1 (or the pseudogene TRBV3-2) to TRBJ2-1, with a possible D match to TRBD2 (6 bases). V was pared by 6 bases and J by 2 bases, with 17 bases between. The CDR3 covers 16 residues. CDR1 is LGHDT, CDR2 YNNKEL, per germline (reference sequence). This CDR3 reads CASSPPVPGAYNEQFF. The CDR3 DNA is TGTGCCAGCAGTCCACCCGTTCCGGGAGCCTACAATGAGCAGTTCTTC.

The chain is built from TRBV5-1 and TRBJ2-5; 7 nucleotides agree with TRBD2. Germline V gene lookup returns CDR1 SGHRS and CDR2 YFSETQ. The CDR3 has 13 amino acids. The junction had 7 bases not matched to a gene; V was cut back by 4 bases and J by 7 bases. CDR3 protein: CASSPGLDGTQYF. The CDR3 DNA sequence: TGCGCCAGCAGCCCAGGACTAGATGGGACCCAGTACTTC.

In DNA form, the CDR3 reads TGTGCCAGCAGCCCCTTGGGGAGGGAGCAGTACTTC. The encoded protein is CASSPLGREQYF. The chain joins TRBV5-5 to TRBJ2-7, with D possibly TRBD2 on 6 matching bases. V lost 4 bases, J lost 7 bases, and 12 bases lay in between. The length of the CDR3 is 12 residues. CDR1 and CDR2 from the germline V gene are SGHKS and YYEKEE (reference sequence).

V is TRBV6-5 and J is TRBJ2-5; 7 positions match TRBD2. From germline, CDR1 is MNHEY and CDR2 SVGAGI. V was clipped by 5 bases and J by 5 bases; unmatched bases: 11. This CDR3 has 15 residues. This CDR3 reads CASSNGLLGGETQYF. The CDR3 nucleotides read TGTGCCAGCAGTAACGGCCTACTCGGGGGGGAGACCCAGTACTTC.

This clone has more than one count but fewer than ten. J is TRBJ1-3 and V is TRBV19; D unresolved. The germline CDR1 and CDR2 sequences are LNHDA and SQIVND (reference sequence). V shed 2 bases and J shed 0 bases, with 8 bases lying between them. The CDR3 sequence is 15 residues long. The CDR3 region has the DNA TGTGCCAGTAGTATACAGGCAAGCTCTGGAAACACCATATATTTT. As protein: CASSIQASSGNTIYF.

This clone has just a few counts. The chain joins TRBV7-8 to TRBJ1-2; 9 bases map to TRBD1. After removal of 11 bases from V and 3 bases from J, the junction contained 7 bases not matched to a gene. From germline, CDR1 is SGHVS and CDR2 FQNEAQ. The CDR3 totals 13 residues. In nucleotides, the CDR3 is TGTGCCGTGCCGGACAGGGGTGACTATGGCTACACCTTC. Its translation: CAVPDRGDYGYTF.

The count of this clone is one. V gene TRBV3-1 (or the pseudogene TRBV3-2) combines with J gene TRBJ2-5; no reliable D call. Trimming took off 0 bases at V and 5 bases at J, with 13 bases between the two ends. The V gene's germline CDR1 is LGHDT and CDR2 YNNKEL (reference sequence). The CDR3 runs to 15 residues. The CDR3 protein is CASSQDWATKETQYF. The CDR3 DNA follows: TGTGCCAGCAGCCAAGATTGGGCAACCAAGGAGACCCAGTACTTC.

The J gene is TRBJ2-2, the V gene TRBV5-1; D possibly corresponds to TRBD2 (7 bases). This CDR3 is 16 amino acids long. V was shortened by 0 bases and J by 5 bases, with 14 bases between the two germline ends. The V gene's germline CDR1 is SGHRS and CDR2 YFSETQ. CDR3 coding DNA: TGCGCCAGCAGCTTGGGTGTTCGGGGGGCGACCGGGGAGCTGTTTTTT. It codes for CASSLGVRGATGELFF.

The CDR3 nucleotides are TGTGCCAGCAGCGTCGGGTCAACAGATACGCAGTATTTT. Protein: CASSVGSTDTQYF. The J gene is TRBJ2-3, the V gene TRBV9; D gene ambiguous. The V end lost 2 bases, the J end lost 3 bases, and 7 bases lay between the germline ends. Germline loops: CDR1 SGDLS, CDR2 YYNGEE. This CDR3 is built from 13 residues.

The rearrangement joins TRBV27 to TRBJ1-1; 7 bases map to TRBD1. Unmatched junction bases numbered 14, after V lost 5 bases and J lost 2 bases. The CDR3 spans 17 residues. Germline assignment: CDR1 MNHEY and CDR2 SMNVEV (reference sequence). DNA of the CDR3: TGTGCCAGCAGTCGCGCGACAGGGTGGGGATTAAACACTGAAGCTTTCTTT. It codes for CASSRATGWGLNTEAFF.

The chain has TRBV9 and TRBJ2-5; possibly TRBD2 for D (6 bases). Trimming stripped 3 bases from V and 5 bases from J, with 20 bases between. Germline CDR1 and CDR2: SGDLS and YYNGEE. The CDR3 covers 16 residues. CDR3 in amino acids: CASSATPLGGYETQYF. The CDR3, as DNA: TGTGCCAGCAGCGCTACGCCTCTAGGAGGGTACGAGACCCAGTACTTC.

The sample holds a few counts of this clone. This rearrangement joins TRBV3-1 (or the pseudogene TRBV3-2) to TRBJ2-7; 8 bases agree with TRBD2. V was clipped by 6 bases and J by 9 bases; unmatched bases: 10. The CDR3 is 13 residues long. Per germline, CDR1 LGHDT and CDR2 YNNKEL (reference sequence). DNA for the CDR3: TGTGCCAGCAGTTCCTTACGGGAGGGAGGGCAGTACTTC. Residues: CASSSLREGGQYF.

This clone was observed a handful of times. The chain recombines TRBV6-2 or TRBV6-3 with TRBJ2-2; 7 bases map to TRBD1. This CDR3 has 15 residues. Germline trimming cut 6 bases from V and 0 bases from J; bases unmatched to any gene: 4. Germline CDR1 and CDR2: MNHEY and SVGEGT. The CDR3 region is CASSRDSPNTGELFF. DNA for the CDR3: TGTGCCAGCAGCCGGGACAGTCCGAACACCGGGGAGCTGTTTTTT.

The rearrangement joins TRBV6-4 to TRBJ2-1, with D tentatively TRBD2 (5 bases). Germline CDR1 MRHNA, CDR2 SNTAGT. Between the trimmed V and J ends, which lost 4 bases and 7 bases, there was a span of 11 bases. The CDR3 contains 13 residues. Here the CDR3 reads CASSVRLSNEQFF. In DNA, the CDR3 is TGTGCCAGCAGTGTTCGACTATCAAATGAGCAGTTCTTC.